The next 9 T cell receptor beta chains were all read from a single sample in a study of T cell clonality in common variable immunodeficiency. Method: immunoSEQ multiplex PCR; TCRdb's copy keeps in-frame clones and lacks some. There are about 81,000 clones in the sample, none observed a single time. Sample: peripheral blood mononuclear cells. Receptor source: a person aged 18 to 75 in good health.

This clone was seen repeatedly, ten times or more. The read halts 3 residues ahead of the CDR3 end, with the missing end drawn from the germline J gene. V is TRBV6-4 and J is TRBJ2-3; 9 nucleotides line up with TRBD2. The CDR3 has 15 residues. CDR1 is MRHNA, CDR2 SNTAGT, per germline. Germline trimming cut 7 bases from V and 2 bases from J; bases unmatched to any gene: 7. This CDR3 is CASTRSGRTTDTQYF. The CDR3 bases that were read are TGTGCCAGCACGCGGAGCGGGAGGACCACAGATACG.

The table lists this clone with many counts. The DNA ends 3 residues before the CDR3 does, and the rest of the CDR3 is filled in from the germline J gene. V is TRBV11-3 and J is TRBJ2-1; the match to TRBD2 covers 7 bases. This CDR3 region has 14 residues. V trimming: 1 base; J trimming: 6 bases; junction bases outside the gene matches: 3. Germline V lookup: CDR1 SGHNT, CDR2 YENEEA. The CDR3 DNA, read in part, is TGTGCCAGCAGCTTAGGCGGGACTACCAATGAG. Translation gives CASSLGGTTNE. The full CDR3 reads CASSLGGTTNEQFF.

This clone was observed many times. The observed sequence ends 3 residues before the CDR3 terminus, with the missing tail filled in from the germline J gene. V gene TRBV30 combines with J gene TRBJ2-7; a possible D gene is TRBD1 (6 bases). This CDR3 is built from 13 residues. V lost 3 bases and J lost 1, with 10 bases in between. Germline lookup yields CDR1 GTSNPN and CDR2 SVGIG (reference sequence). The CDR3 region is CAWRDDRSYEQYF. The sequenced part of the CDR3 DNA is TGTGCCTGGAGGGACGACAGGTCCTACGAG.

This clone was observed at least ten times. The read ends 3 residues early relative to the CDR3; the germline J gene fills the gap. Additional DNA sequences in this sample encode the identical CDR3. The chain carries TRBV19 and TRBJ2-4; D remains ambiguous. The V end lost 3 bases, the J end lost 0 bases, and 9 bases lay between the germline ends. Germline V gene data show CDR1 as LNHDA and CDR2 as SQIVND (reference sequence). The CDR3 loop spans 15 amino acids. The sequenced part of the CDR3 DNA is TGTGCCAGTAGTATCGTCGGCGGAGCCAAAAACATT. Protein sequence: CASSIVGGAKNI. The complete CDR3 reads CASSIVGGAKNIQYF. Combining the CDR3 with reference TRBV19 and TRBJ2-4 gives the whole variable domain DGGITQSPKYLFRKEGQNVTLSCEQNLNHDAMYWYRQDPGQGLRLIYYSQIVNDFQKGDIAEGYSVSREKKESFPLTVTSAQKNPTAFYLCASSIVGGAKNIQYFGAGTRLSVL.

This clone appeared many times. The read stops 3 residues short of the end of the CDR3; the missing end is completed from the germline J gene. The J gene is TRBJ2-3, the V gene TRBV11-2; 7 bases are a match to TRBD2. The ends lost 4 bases at V and 2 bases at J; junction bases unmatched: 6. The germline V gene encodes CDR1 SGHAT and CDR2 FQNNGV. The CDR3 covers 15 residues. CDR3 residues: CASSSSRLATDTQYF. CDR3 DNA (partial): TGTGCCAGCAGCTCGAGTAGACTAGCCACAGATACG.

This clone was recorded many times. The missing CDR3 end, 3 residues past where the read stops, is filled in from the germline J gene. This chain connects TRBV7-9 to TRBJ2-7; a possible D gene is TRBD2 (6 bases). Germline values: CDR1 SEHNR, CDR2 FQNEAQ (reference sequence). The CDR3 sequence is 14 residues long. V was pared by 5 bases and J by 2 bases, with 13 bases between. CDR3 DNA, as far as it was read: TGTGCCAGCAGCCATCCGGGACTTCCCTACGAG. Translation: CASSHPGLPYE. The whole CDR3 reads CASSHPGLPYEQYF. Variable domain in full (rest from reference TRBV7-9 and TRBJ2-7): DTGVSQNPRHKITKRGQNVTFRCDPISEHNRLYWYRQTLGQGPEFLTYFQNEAQLEKSRLLSDRFSAERPKGSFSTLEIQRTEQGDSAMYLCASSHPGLPYEQYFGPGTRLTVT.

This clone appeared many times. The read ends 3 residues shy of where the CDR3 ends; the end is completed using the germline J gene. This chain uses TRBV20-1 with TRBJ1-1; 7 bases are a match to TRBD1. With V trimmed by 6 bases and J by 0 bases, 7 bases remained unmatched. Germline values: CDR1 DFQATT, CDR2 SNEGSKA (reference sequence). CDR3 length: 14 amino acids. The CDR3 spells CSAPWDSMNTEAFF. The CDR3 bases that were read are TGCAGTGCACCCTGGGACAGTATGAACACTGAA.

This clone has just a few counts. The read ends 3 residues before the CDR3 terminus; that terminus is restored from the germline J gene. The chain has TRBV2 and TRBJ2-7; no firm D call. The V gene lost 6 bases and the J gene lost 6 bases, with 6 bases spanning the gap. The CDR3 spans 10 residues. Germline CDR1 is SNHLY and CDR2 is FYNNEI. Incomplete CDR3 DNA: TGTGCCAGCAGGGCTAGCGAG. Residues: CASRASE. The entire CDR3 is CASRASEQYF.

Ten or more counts support this clone. One end of the junction fails to match germline, which may point to a read error. The sequenced fragment ends 3 residues before the CDR3 boundary, so the rest is inferred from the germline J gene. The rearrangement joins TRBV4-2 to TRBJ2-1, with a possible D match to TRBD1 (6 bases). The CDR3 is made up of 17 amino acids. CDR1 and CDR2 (germline): LGHNA, YNFKEQ. Here the CDR3 reads CASSRGKRGSSYNEQFF. Incomplete CDR3 DNA: TGCGCCAGCAGCCGCGGAAAGAGGGGGAGCTCCTACAATGAG.